What follows are 20 T cell receptor beta chains derived from one specimen sequenced in a study of T-cell reconstitution after alpha-beta-depleted transplantation in children. The TCRbeta library incorporated unique molecular identifiers. A single record per CDR3 protein comes from TCRdb applying MiXCR to the PCR reads. The sample contains tens of thousands of distinct CDR3 sequences, roughly 6% of which appear only once. The sequencing used PBMCs, mostly from graft donor cells, collected 180 days after TCRalphabeta/CD19-depleted stem cell transplant. The origin of the receptors is a male patient under 18 who had a stem cell transplant for acute myeloid leukemia, so the T cells may come from the graft donor.

By share, this clonotype counts as medium-sized. The V call is TRBV12-3 or TRBV12-4, the J call TRBJ1-2, with D possibly TRBD1 on 5 matching bases. V was trimmed by 3 bases and J by 6 bases, leaving 14 bases between them. The CDR3 has 14 amino acids. This CDR3 reads CASSFGGGVDGYTF. Written as DNA, the CDR3 is TGTGCCAGCAGTTTTGGCGGGGGAGTGGATGGCTACACCTTC.

This clonotype was counted many times. The J gene is TRBJ2-2, the V gene TRBV12-3 or TRBV12-4, with D tentatively TRBD1 or TRBD2 (5 bases each). V lost 2 bases, J lost 5 bases, and 9 bases lay in between. This CDR3 region has 14 residues. The DNA for the CDR3 is TGTGCCAGCAGTTTACCGGGGCGGACCGGGGAGCTGTTTTTT. Protein sequence: CASSLPGRTGELFF.

This clonotype has at least ten counts. V and J are TRBV20-1 and TRBJ2-3; D gene unclear. V lost 4 bases to trimming and J lost 5 bases, with 19 bases between them. There are 15 residues in the CDR3. Germline V gene data show CDR1 as DFQATT and CDR2 as SNEGSKA (reference sequence). The CDR3 here is CSAIDSGVVQDTQYF. CDR3 sequence (DNA): TGCAGTGCTATAGACTCAGGAGTGGTACAAGATACGCAGTATTTT.

The sample holds many counts of this clonotype. The rearrangement uses TRBV6-1 and TRBJ2-2; a possible D gene is TRBD1 (5 bases). Germline V gene data show CDR1 as MNHNS and CDR2 as SASEGT. Trimming took 6 bases from V and 5 from J, leaving 13 bases between them. This CDR3 has 14 amino acids. The CDR3 DNA follows: TGTGCCAGCAGGCCCCAGGGTCAAACCGGGGAGCTGTTTTTT. It yields the protein CASRPQGQTGELFF.

This clonotype was seen ten or more times. The chain recombines TRBV20-1 with TRBJ2-1; 12 nucleotides align to TRBD2. The germline gives CDR1 DFQATT, CDR2 SNEGSKA (reference sequence). This CDR3 is built from 13 residues. Losses at the gene ends were 6 bases for V and 8 bases for J; bases not matched to a gene: 5. DNA of the CDR3: TGCAGTGCATGGACTAGCGGGATAGATGAGCAGTTCTTC. Translation gives CSAWTSGIDEQFF.

At least ten counts were recorded for this clonotype. The chain combines TRBV20-1 with TRBJ2-3; 13 bases are shared with TRBD2. CDR3 length equals 14 residues. In germline, CDR1 is DFQATT, CDR2 SNEGSKA (reference sequence). The ends lost 6 bases at V and 4 bases at J; junction bases unmatched: 4. The CDR3 loop reads CSARTSGSADTQYF. The CDR3 coding sequence is TGCAGTGCCAGGACTAGCGGGAGCGCAGATACGCAGTATTTT.

This clonotype was seen many times. V gene TRBV3-1 combines with J gene TRBJ1-3, with unresolved D. The CDR3 has 14 residues. Per germline, CDR1 LGHDT and CDR2 YNNKEL (reference sequence). V lost 4 bases to trimming and J lost 4 bases, with 11 bases between them. CDR3 in DNA: TGTGCCAGCAGCCCCGGACTGCCGGGAAACACCATATATTTT. Its protein product is CASSPGLPGNTIYF.

The chain joins TRBV3-1 to TRBJ2-7; TRBD2 aligns across 10 bases. The germline V gene has CDR1 LGHDT and CDR2 YNNKEL (reference sequence). The CDR3 loop spans 15 amino acids. V was clipped by 11 bases and J by 3 bases; unmatched bases: 13. The chain's CDR3 is CACWDIAGGYYEQYF. The CDR3 DNA sequence: TGTGCCTGCTGGGATATAGCGGGAGGATACTACGAGCAGTACTTC.

The table lists this clonotype with a count of one. The CDR3 DNA is TGTGCCACCCAGGGGAGTCTCTACGAGCAGTACTTC. The encoded protein is CATQGSLYEQYF. The chain couples TRBV28 to TRBJ2-7, with TRBD1 as a possible D gene (6 bases). This CDR3 has 12 residues. Germline assignment: CDR1 MDHEN and CDR2 SYDVKM. Trimming cost V 10 bases and J 3 bases, with 13 bases left between them.

Many counts were recorded for this clonotype. This chain's CDR3 is CSASRGGVNTEAFF. DNA of the CDR3: TGCAGTGCTAGCAGGGGCGGAGTGAACACTGAAGCTTTCTTT. The chain employs TRBV20-1 and TRBJ1-1, with D perhaps TRBD1 (6 bases). CDR1 is DFQATT, CDR2 SNEGSKA, per germline (reference sequence). V lost 3 bases and J lost 0, with 11 bases in between. The CDR3 loop spans 14 amino acids.

This clonotype was observed at least ten times. The chain recombines TRBV19 with TRBJ2-1; D possibly corresponds to TRBD2 (6 bases). Germline V gene lookup returns CDR1 LNHDA and CDR2 SQIVND (reference sequence). The CDR3 totals 12 residues. Trimming stripped 5 bases from V and 8 bases from J, with 10 bases between. The CDR3 DNA is TGTGCCAGTAGTCGGACTATTTATGAGCAGTTCTTC. This codes for CASSRTIYEQFF.

This clonotype was seen many times. The chain couples TRBV21-1 to TRBJ2-1; TRBD2, the table's D call, was not compared with the DNA. TRBV21-1 is marked as a pseudogene. The CDR3 runs 16 residues. The CDR3 sequence is CASTHGTSGPYNEQFF. The CDR3 DNA is TGTGCCAGCACCCACGGGACTAGCGGGCCCTACAATGAGCAGTTCTTC.

The sample holds many counts of this clonotype. The chain has TRBV3-1 and TRBJ2-1, with TRBD1 matching 11 bases. This CDR3 is built from 15 residues. Germline CDR1 is LGHDT and CDR2 is YNNKEL (reference sequence). V was pared by 4 bases and J by 7 bases, with 6 bases of the junction left unmatched. The CDR3 protein is CASSRGTGGQNEQFF. CDR3 DNA: TGTGCCAGCAGCCGCGGGACAGGGGGACAGAATGAGCAGTTCTTC.

This clonotype appeared many times. The chain employs TRBV4-3 and TRBJ2-7, with a weak D call TRBD2 (5 bases). CDR3 size: 13 residues. The germline V gene encodes CDR1 LGHNA and CDR2 YSLEER. V was clipped by 0 bases and J by 3 bases, with 6 bases between them. CDR3 residues: CASSQERGYEQYF. Written as DNA, the CDR3 is TGCGCCAGCAGCCAAGAACGGGGCTACGAGCAGTACTTC.

This clonotype was detected only a few times. This sequence joins TRBV19 and TRBJ2-1; D tentatively fits TRBD1 or TRBD2 (5 bases each). There are 12 residues in the CDR3. The V gene lost 6 bases and the J gene lost 10 bases, with 13 bases spanning the gap. Looked up from germline, CDR1 is LNHDA and CDR2 is SQIVND (reference sequence). The DNA for the CDR3 is TGTGCCAGTAGCCCGGGGCTCGGGGAGCAGTTCTTC. The encoded protein is CASSPGLGEQFF.

This clonotype occurred many times. The chain combines TRBV6-5 with TRBJ2-7; 11 bases agree with TRBD1. Trimming took 6 bases from V and 5 from J; bases not matched to a gene: 9. CDR1 MNHEY and CDR2 SVGAGI come from the germline V gene. This CDR3 has 15 residues. In DNA form, the CDR3 reads TGTGCCAGCAGCCACGGCGGACAGGGGGCTAACGAGCAGTACTTC. It encodes CASSHGGQGANEQYF.

This clonotype has ten or more counts. The DNA for the CDR3 is TGTGCCAGCAGTTCCCGACAGTCAAATGAAAAACTGTTTTTT. Its translation: CASSSRQSNEKLFF. This chain joins TRBV6-5 and TRBJ1-4; D perhaps matches TRBD1 (5 bases). CDR1 MNHEY and CDR2 SVGAGI come from the germline V gene. The CDR3 sequence is 14 residues long. V was pared by 4 bases and J by 5 bases, with 11 bases between.

This clonotype was observed at least ten times. The chain employs TRBV24-1 and TRBJ2-5; D is perhaps TRBD1 or TRBD2 (5 bases each). Germline V gives CDR1 KGHDR, CDR2 SFDVKD. This CDR3 has 15 residues. The V end lost 3 bases, the J end lost 4 bases, and 14 bases lay between the germline ends. This CDR3 reads CATSDPSGTGETQYF. DNA of the CDR3: TGTGCCACCAGTGATCCCTCGGGGACCGGAGAGACCCAGTACTTC.

The rearrangement links TRBV11-2 to TRBJ2-3, with 13 bases that match TRBD2. Germline lookup yields CDR1 SGHAT and CDR2 FQNNGV. The CDR3 runs to 18 residues. With V trimmed by 5 bases and J by 6 bases, 14 bases remained unmatched. CDR3 sequence (DNA): TGTGCCAGCAGCCCCAGGACTAGCGGGAGACGCCGGGGGGATACGCAGTATTTT. As protein: CASSPRTSGRRRGDTQYF.

This clonotype was counted ten times or more. The chain carries TRBV3-1 and TRBJ1-2; D not certain. The CDR3 covers 16 residues. Trimming left V 4 bases short and J 2 bases short, with 17 bases between. Germline V CDR1 and CDR2: LGHDT, YNNKEL (reference sequence). The CDR3 bases are TGTGCCAGCAGCCCACGCCTAGGAGAGATCAACTATGGCTACACCTTC. Translating gives CASSPRLGEINYGYTF.